Following are 2 T cell receptor beta chains from one sample sequenced in a study of T cells in Graves' hyperthyroidism and ophthalmopathy. Amplification of TCR beta CDR3 regions used RNA as the template. Initially, a first-round RT-PCR of the TCR CDR3 employed the HTBI primer set. Each CDR3 protein is one row after TCRdb ran MiXCR on the multiplex PCR reads. The table lists about 400,000 distinct CDR3 sequences, about 13% of them singletons, with 5.3% in the top ten. Source material: blood. Every receptor here comes from a woman aged 18-29 years with Graves' hyperthyroidism.

The J gene is TRBJ2-7, the V gene TRBV6-1; 12 nucleotides line up with TRBD2. Germline assignment: CDR1 MNHNS and CDR2 SASEGT. The V gene end was trimmed by 8 bases and the J gene end by 6 bases; junction bases not matched to a gene: 11. This CDR3 is built from 15 residues. CDR3 sequence (DNA): TGTGCCAGCCAGGGACGACTAGCGGGAGTATTCGAGCAGTACTTC. Residues: CASQGRLAGVFEQYF.

The table lists this clonotype with many counts. This sequence joins TRBV27 and TRBJ2-7; D is perhaps TRBD1 (5 bases). There are 14 residues in the CDR3. Between the trimmed V and J ends, which lost 5 bases and 0 bases, there was a span of 11 bases. Germline loops: CDR1 MNHEY, CDR2 SMNVEV (reference sequence). The CDR3 DNA reads as TGTGCCAGCAGTCTCCACAGGAGCTCCTACGAGCAGTACTTC. Protein sequence: CASSLHRSSYEQYF.